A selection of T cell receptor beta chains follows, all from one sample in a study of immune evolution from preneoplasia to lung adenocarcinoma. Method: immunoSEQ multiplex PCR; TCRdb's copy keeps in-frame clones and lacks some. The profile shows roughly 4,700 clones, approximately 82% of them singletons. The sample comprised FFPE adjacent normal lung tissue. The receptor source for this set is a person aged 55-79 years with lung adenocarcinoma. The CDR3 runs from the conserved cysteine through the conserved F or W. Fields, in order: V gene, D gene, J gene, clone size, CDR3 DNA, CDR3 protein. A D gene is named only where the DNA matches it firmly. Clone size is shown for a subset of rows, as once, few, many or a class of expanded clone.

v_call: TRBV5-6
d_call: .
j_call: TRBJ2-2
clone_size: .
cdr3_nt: TGTGCCAGCAGCTTGGGGGCTCGGCTAATTGGAGAGCTGTTTTTT
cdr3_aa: CASSLGARLIGELFF

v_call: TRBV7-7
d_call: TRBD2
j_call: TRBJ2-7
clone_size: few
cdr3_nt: TGTGCTAGCAGCTTAGGGGACGGGGGGGCCTACGAGCAGTACTTC
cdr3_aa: CASSLGDGGAYEQYF

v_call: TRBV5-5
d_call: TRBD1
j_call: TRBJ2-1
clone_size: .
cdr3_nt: TGTGCCAGCAGCCCCGGGACAGCCTCCAATGAGCAGTTCTTC
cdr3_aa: CASSPGTASNEQFF

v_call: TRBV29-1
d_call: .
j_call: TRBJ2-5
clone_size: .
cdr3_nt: TGCAGCGTTGGGTCAGCCCGGACGGTTGGGACCCAGTACTTC
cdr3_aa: CSVGSARTVGTQYF

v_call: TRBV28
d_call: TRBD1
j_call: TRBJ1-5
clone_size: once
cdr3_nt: TGTGCCAGCAGTTTTAGGGACAGGGTGGATCAGCCCCAGCATTTT
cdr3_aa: CASSFRDRVDQPQHF

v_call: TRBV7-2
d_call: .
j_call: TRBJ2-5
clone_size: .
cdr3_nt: TGTGCCAGCAGCTTAAGGGAGGTTCAGGAGACCCAGTACTTC
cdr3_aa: CASSLREVQETQYF

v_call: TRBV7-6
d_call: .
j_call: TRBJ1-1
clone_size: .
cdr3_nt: TGTGCCAGCAGCTCTTCGACCGGGGACACTGAAGCTTTCTTT
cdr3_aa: CASSSSTGDTEAFF

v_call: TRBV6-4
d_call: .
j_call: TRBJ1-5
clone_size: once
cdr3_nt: TGTGCCAGCAGTGACTCGGGGGGTGGATGGGATCAGCCCCAGCATTTT
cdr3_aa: CASSDSGGGWDQPQHF

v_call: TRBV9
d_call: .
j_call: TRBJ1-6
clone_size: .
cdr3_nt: TGTGCCAGCAGCGAGTGGCGGCCCATGTGGAGCTCCTATAATTCACCCCTCCACTTT
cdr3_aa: CASSEWRPMWSSYNSPLHF

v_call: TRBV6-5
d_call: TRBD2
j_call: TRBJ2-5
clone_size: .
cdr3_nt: TGTGCCAGCAGTTCGGGGAGGGCAGAGACCCAGTACTTC
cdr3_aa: CASSSGRAETQYF

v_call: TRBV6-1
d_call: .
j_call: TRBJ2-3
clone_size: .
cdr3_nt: TGTGCCAGCAGGGGACTGAGCACAGATACGCAGTATTTT
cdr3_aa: CASRGLSTDTQYF

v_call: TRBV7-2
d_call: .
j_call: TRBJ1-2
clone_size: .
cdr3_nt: TGTGCCAGCAGCTTACGGGCGGATGGCTACACCTTC
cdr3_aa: CASSLRADGYTF

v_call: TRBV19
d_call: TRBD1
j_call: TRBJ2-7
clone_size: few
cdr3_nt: TGTGCCAGTAGTCTCCGGACAGGGACCTCCTACGAGCAGTACTTC
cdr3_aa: CASSLRTGTSYEQYF

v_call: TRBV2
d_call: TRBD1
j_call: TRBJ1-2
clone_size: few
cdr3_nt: TGTGCCAGCAGTCGGGACAGTAACTATGGCTACACCTTC
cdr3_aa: CASSRDSNYGYTF

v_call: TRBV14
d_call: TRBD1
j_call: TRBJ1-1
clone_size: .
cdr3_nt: TGTGCCAGCAGCAGACGGACAGGGCGGAACACTGAAGCTTTCTTT
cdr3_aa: CASSRRTGRNTEAFF

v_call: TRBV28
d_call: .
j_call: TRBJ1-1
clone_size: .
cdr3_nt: TGTGCCAGCAGTGTCTACAGGGATCTCTCTGAAGCTTTCTTT
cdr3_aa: CASSVYRDLSEAFF

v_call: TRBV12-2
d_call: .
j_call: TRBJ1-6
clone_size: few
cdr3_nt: TGTGCAAGTCGCTTAGCGAAAATGGGGGATAATTCACCCCTCCACTTT
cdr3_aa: CASRLAKMGDNSPLHF

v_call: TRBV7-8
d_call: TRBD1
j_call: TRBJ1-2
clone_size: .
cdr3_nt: TGTGCCAGCAGCCTCCAGGGGGCTGGCTACACCTTC
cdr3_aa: CASSLQGAGYTF

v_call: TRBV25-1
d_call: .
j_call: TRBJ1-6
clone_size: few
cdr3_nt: TGTGCCAGCACCAACCAGGGTACACCCCTCCACTTT
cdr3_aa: CASTNQGTPLHF

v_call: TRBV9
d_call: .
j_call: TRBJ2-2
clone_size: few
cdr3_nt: TGTGCCAGCAGCGCCCCCCTTTGGAGGAACACCGGGGAGCTGTTTTTT
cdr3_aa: CASSAPLWRNTGELFF

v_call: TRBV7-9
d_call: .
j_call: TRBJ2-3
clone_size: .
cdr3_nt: TGTGCCAGCAGCTTACAAAATAGGGATACGCAGTATTTT
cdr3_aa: CASSLQNRDTQYF

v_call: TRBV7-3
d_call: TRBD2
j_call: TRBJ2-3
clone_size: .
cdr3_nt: TGTGCCAGCAGCCCTGATAGCGGGGGGGCCGTAGATACGCAGTATTTT
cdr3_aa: CASSPDSGGAVDTQYF

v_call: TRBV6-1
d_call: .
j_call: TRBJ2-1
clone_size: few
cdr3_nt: TGTGCCAGCACCTTCGGGGGGCCGAGGAATGAGCAGTTCTTC
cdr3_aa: CASTFGGPRNEQFF

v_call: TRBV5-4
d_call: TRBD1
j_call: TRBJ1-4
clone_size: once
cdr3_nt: TGTGCCAGCAGCTCGAACAGGGGTTTAAATGAAAAACTGTTTTTT
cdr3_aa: CASSSNRGLNEKLFF

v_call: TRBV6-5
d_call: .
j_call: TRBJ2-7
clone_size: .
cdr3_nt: TGTGCCAGCACCCATGGTTGGGCCTACGAGCAGTACTTC
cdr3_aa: CASTHGWAYEQYF

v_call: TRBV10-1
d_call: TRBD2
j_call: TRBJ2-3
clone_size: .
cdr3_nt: TGCGCCAGCAGTGAGGGGACTAGCGGGGGCCGCACAGATACGCAGTATTTT
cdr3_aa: CASSEGTSGGRTDTQYF

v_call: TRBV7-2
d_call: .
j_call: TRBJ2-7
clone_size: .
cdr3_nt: TGTGCCAGCAGCTTCAACTCCAGGGGAGTCTCCTACGAGCAGTACTTC
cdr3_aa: CASSFNSRGVSYEQYF

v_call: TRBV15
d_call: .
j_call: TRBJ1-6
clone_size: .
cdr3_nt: TGTGCCACCAGCCCGACAGGACCAAATTCACCCCTCCACTTT
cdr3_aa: CATSPTGPNSPLHF

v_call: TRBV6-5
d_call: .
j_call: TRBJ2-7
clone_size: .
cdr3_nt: TGTGCCAGCTCAGGGACCTACGAGCAGTACTTC
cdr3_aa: CASSGTYEQYF

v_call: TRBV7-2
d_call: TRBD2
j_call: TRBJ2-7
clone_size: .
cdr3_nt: TGTGCCAGCAGCCCAGGCGGGAGCCCCTACGAGCAGTACTTC
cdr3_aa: CASSPGGSPYEQYF

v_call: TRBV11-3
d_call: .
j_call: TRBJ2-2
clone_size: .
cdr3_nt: TGTGCCAGCAGCTTAAACCCGAACACCGGGGAGCTGTTTTTT
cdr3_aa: CASSLNPNTGELFF

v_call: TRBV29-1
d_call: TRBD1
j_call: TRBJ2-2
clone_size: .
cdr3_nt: TGCAGCGTGGTTCAGGGGGCCGGGGAGCTGTTTTTT
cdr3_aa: CSVVQGAGELFF

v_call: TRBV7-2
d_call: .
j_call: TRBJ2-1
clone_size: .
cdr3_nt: TGTGCCAGCAGCTTAATTCGTAGCGGTTCCTCACAGTTCTTC
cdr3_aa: CASSLIRSGSSQFF

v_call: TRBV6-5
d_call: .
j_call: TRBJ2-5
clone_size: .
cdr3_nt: TGTGCCAGCAGTTACGGTGGGAAAGAGACCCAGTACTTC
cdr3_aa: CASSYGGKETQYF

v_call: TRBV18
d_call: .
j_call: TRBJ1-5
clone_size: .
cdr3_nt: TGTGCCAGCTCCTTGGGCCGGGTTCAGCCCCAGCATTTT
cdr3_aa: CASSLGRVQPQHF

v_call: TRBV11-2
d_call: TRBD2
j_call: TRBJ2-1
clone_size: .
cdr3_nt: TGTGCCAGCAGCGCAGAGGGCGGGGGGGTGGTTGAGCAGTTCTTC
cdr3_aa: CASSAEGGGVVEQFF

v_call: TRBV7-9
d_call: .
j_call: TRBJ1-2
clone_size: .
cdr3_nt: TGTGCCAGCAGCTTAGAGACCTGGTCTCGTGGCTACACCTTC
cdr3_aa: CASSLETWSRGYTF

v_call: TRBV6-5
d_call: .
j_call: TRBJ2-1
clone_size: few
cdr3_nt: TGTGCCAGCAGTTACGCGGGGACCTCCTACAATGAGCAGTTCTTC
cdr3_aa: CASSYAGTSYNEQFF

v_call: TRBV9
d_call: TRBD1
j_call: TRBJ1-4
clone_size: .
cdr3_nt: TGTGCCAGCAGCGGGGGACAGGAGGGGGAAAAACTGTTTTTT
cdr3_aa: CASSGGQEGEKLFF

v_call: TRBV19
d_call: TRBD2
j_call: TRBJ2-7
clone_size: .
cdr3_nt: TGTGCCAGTAGTATACGCGGGGGGAACTACGAGCAGTACTTC
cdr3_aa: CASSIRGGNYEQYF

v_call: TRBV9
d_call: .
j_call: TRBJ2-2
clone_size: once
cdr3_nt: TGTGCCAGCAACAATCCCGACAGAGCCGGGGAGCTGTTTTTT
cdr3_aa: CASNNPDRAGELFF

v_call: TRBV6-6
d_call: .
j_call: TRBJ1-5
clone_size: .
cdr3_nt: TGTGCCAGCAGTGGGGAATATCAGCCCCAGCATTTT
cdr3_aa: CASSGEYQPQHF

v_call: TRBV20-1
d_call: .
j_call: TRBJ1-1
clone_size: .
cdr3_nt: TGCAGTGGTAAGGCGGACACTGAAGCTTTCTTT
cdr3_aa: CSGKADTEAFF